This T cell receptor beta chain stems from a study of blood T cell repertoires in COVID-19. Study-wide context: COVID-19 samples, acute and convalescent, were from the United States, Italy and Spain.

Assay used: immunoSEQ multiplex PCR; TCRdb lists only in-frame clones, some missing. The data contain around 240,000 clones, 75% to 90% of them singletons. Participants were aged roughly 18 to 100 years from some 24 US areas. The germline V gene encodes CDR1 SGHTA and CDR2 FQGNSA. Unmatched junction bases numbered 6, after V lost 1 base and J lost 12 bases. There are 13 residues in the CDR3. The V call is TRBV7-2, the J call TRBJ2-1; 7 bases align to TRBD2. This clonotype was sampled from a middle-aged man who had been exposed to COVID-19. Sequencing was performed on PBMCs or T cells enriched from blood (not recorded which). CDR3 in amino acids: CASSLEGRDRQFF. In DNA form, the CDR3 reads TGTGCCAGCAGCTTAGAAGGGAGGGATCGGCAGTTCTTC.